The 23 T cell receptor beta chains reported below all come from one sample, sequenced in a study of cytomegalovirus exposure and HLA in healthy donors. The PCR made use of 60 Vbeta and 13 Jbeta primers. Data came from immunoSEQ multiplex PCR; TCRdb stores just in-frame clones and leaves some out. The repertoire holds fewer than 120,000 clones, with approximately 79% as singletons. What was sequenced was PBMCs. The receptors derive from a man aged 25 to 40 in good health and CMV-seropositive.

This clone was recorded once. The rearrangement joins TRBV25-1 to TRBJ1-2; 8 nucleotides agree with TRBD1. The trim removed 3 bases at V and 4 bases at J, leaving 7 bases unmatched. Germline lookup yields CDR1 MGHDK and CDR2 SYGVNS. The CDR3 covers 15 residues. The CDR3 is CASSDGTGQGYGYTF. Written as DNA, the CDR3 is TGTGCCAGCAGTGATGGGACAGGTCAGGGCTATGGCTACACCTTC.

V is TRBV5-4 and J is TRBJ2-1, with 9 bases fitting TRBD2. Unmatched junction bases numbered 9, after V lost 4 bases and J lost 7 bases. Germline V gives CDR1 SGHNT, CDR2 YYREEE (reference sequence). The CDR3 runs 15 residues. This CDR3 reads CASSTVAGALNEQFF. CDR3 coding DNA: TGTGCCAGCAGCACTGTAGCGGGGGCTCTAAATGAGCAGTTCTTC.

The chain employs TRBV6-1 and TRBJ1-2, with a possible D match to TRBD1 (5 bases). The CDR3 has 15 residues. Trimming removed 2 bases from V and 0 bases from J, with 10 bases in between. Germline lookup yields CDR1 MNHNS and CDR2 SASEGT. The CDR3 DNA sequence: TGTGCCAGCAGTGAATTGGAGACAGCTAACTATGGCTACACCTTC. Translating gives CASSELETANYGYTF.

This clone has only a few counts. The chain carries TRBV27 and TRBJ1-6; D gene ambiguous. Germline CDR1 MNHEY, CDR2 SMNVEV (reference sequence). The CDR3 consists of 15 residues. Trimming removed 8 bases at V and 7 bases at J, with 18 bases between. CDR3 protein: CASAWDGELNSPLHF. The CDR3 coding sequence is TGTGCCAGCGCTTGGGATGGGGAGTTGAATTCACCCCTCCACTTT.

The chain has TRBV2 and TRBJ2-1; D perhaps matches TRBD2 (7 bases). CDR1 SNHLY and CDR2 FYNNEI come from the germline V gene. The germline V and J ends were trimmed by 6 bases and 4 bases, with 13 bases remaining between them. CDR3 size: 14 residues. The CDR3 DNA is TGTGCCAGCAGCCTAGGGGGGGAATACAATGAGCAGTTCTTC. As protein: CASSLGGEYNEQFF. Full variable domain (rest looked up from reference TRBV2 and TRBJ2-1): EPEVTQTPSHQVTQMGQEVILRCVPISNHLYFYWYRQILGQKVEFLVSFYNNEISEKSEIFDDQFSVERPDGSNFTLKIRSTKLEDSAMYFCASSLGGEYNEQFFGPGTRLTVL.

The table lists this clone with a count of one. J is TRBJ2-7 and V is TRBV27, with 8 bases identical to TRBD2. The CDR3 covers 16 residues. Trimming at V came to 0 bases and at J to 1 base, leaving 5 bases not matched to a gene. Germline loops: CDR1 MNHEY, CDR2 SMNVEV (reference sequence). In DNA, the CDR3 is TGTGCCAGCAGTTTATCGTCACCTAGCGGGTCCTACGAGCAGTACTTC. Translating gives CASSLSSPSGSYEQYF.

V and J are TRBV4-1 and TRBJ2-7; the match to TRBD2 covers 9 bases. Germline V gene lookup returns CDR1 MGHRA and CDR2 YSYEKL. V shed 0 bases and J 1 base; nucleotides not matched to a gene: 4. The CDR3 has 16 amino acids. The CDR3 DNA reads as TGCGCCAGCAGCCAAGATGGTCTAGCGGGGTCCTACGAGCAGTACTTC. As protein: CASSQDGLAGSYEQYF.

V and J are TRBV10-2 and TRBJ2-7, with a tentative D call TRBD1 (6 bases). Looked up from germline, CDR1 is WSHSY and CDR2 is SAAADI. CDR3 length: 16 residues. The germline V and J ends were trimmed by 3 bases and 2 bases, with 17 bases remaining between them. CDR3 amino acids: CASSDTLTGSTYEQYF. CDR3 DNA sequence: TGCGCCAGCAGTGATACACTTACAGGGTCTACCTACGAGCAGTACTTC.

The chain employs TRBV19 and TRBJ2-1, with TRBD2 identical over 9 bases. The ends lost 7 bases at V and 0 bases at J; junction bases unmatched: 4. The CDR3 extends over 15 amino acids. Germline lookup yields CDR1 LNHDA and CDR2 SQIVND (reference sequence). The CDR3 spells CASTAGGSSYNEQFF. The CDR3 nucleotides are TGTGCCAGTACGGCGGGGGGGAGCTCCTACAATGAGCAGTTCTTC.

This chain joins TRBV7-3 and TRBJ2-7, with D maybe TRBD1 (5 bases). Trimming took 5 bases from V and 2 from J, leaving 13 bases between them. This CDR3 comprises 14 residues. Germline-derived CDR1 and CDR2 are SGHTA and FQGTGA. CDR3 sequence (DNA): TGTGCCAGCAGCATCAACACAGGTCCCTACGAGCAGTACTTC. This encodes CASSINTGPYEQYF.

The rearrangement joins TRBV4-2 to TRBJ2-2, with 7 bases matching TRBD1. The CDR3 totals 18 residues. With V trimmed by 2 bases and J by 6 bases, 15 bases remained unmatched. The V gene's germline CDR1 is LGHNA and CDR2 YNFKEQ. The CDR3 nucleotides are TGTGCCAGCAGCCAAAGTTCCCCGGGACAGTTATCCGCCGGGGAGCTGTTTTTT. Its translation: CASSQSSPGQLSAGELFF.

The chain uses TRBV4-1 and TRBJ2-3; no firm D call. Germline V gives CDR1 MGHRA, CDR2 YSYEKL. There are 12 residues in the CDR3. Between the trimmed V and J ends, which lost 3 bases and 8 bases, there was a span of 9 bases. CDR3 in amino acids: CASSQYTGTQYF. The DNA for the CDR3 is TGCGCCAGCAGCCAGTACACGGGTACGCAGTATTTT.

This chain links TRBV25-1 with TRBJ2-3; D may be TRBD2 (7 bases). Germline V gives CDR1 MGHDK, CDR2 SYGVNS. Trimming took off 3 bases at V and 2 bases at J, with 21 bases between the two ends. The CDR3 contains 18 residues. The CDR3 bases are TGTGCCAGCAGTGACCGGACGGGGGGCCAACGAACCACAGATACGCAGTATTTT. Translated: CASSDRTGGQRTTDTQYF.

The CDR3 here is CASSERGAVTEAFF. The CDR3 coding sequence is TGTGCCAGCAGTGAACGGGGGGCCGTCACTGAAGCTTTCTTT. The V call is TRBV2, the J call TRBJ1-1; a weak D match, TRBD1 (6 bases). The ends were cut back, 2 bases at V and 4 bases at J, with 11 bases in the middle. CDR1 SNHLY and CDR2 FYNNEI come from the germline V gene. CDR3 length: 14 residues. Looking up the rest from reference TRBV2 and TRBJ1-1 gives the full variable domain: EPEVTQTPSHQVTQMGQEVILRCVPISNHLYFYWYRQILGQKVEFLVSFYNNEISEKSEIFDDQFSVERPDGSNFTLKIRSTKLEDSAMYFCASSERGAVTEAFFGQGTRLTVV.

J is TRBJ2-1 and V is TRBV7-6; no clear D. The CDR3 has 13 residues. Trimming took off 5 bases at V and 6 bases at J, with 11 bases between the two ends. Germline CDR1 is SGHVS and CDR2 is FNYEAQ. The CDR3 spells CASSLLRANEQFF. The CDR3 bases are TGTGCCAGCAGCCTCCTGCGAGCCAATGAGCAGTTCTTC.

The chain has TRBV2 and TRBJ2-7, with 7 bases that match TRBD1. The CDR3 sequence is 15 residues long. The germline CDR1 and CDR2 sequences are SNHLY and FYNNEI. The junction had 12 bases not matched to a gene; V was cut back by 7 bases and J by 3 bases. This CDR3 reads CASNKDREVRYEQYF. The CDR3 DNA reads TGTGCCAGCAATAAAGACAGGGAAGTACGCTACGAGCAGTACTTC.

As to this clone: The same CDR3 also results from other DNA sequences found in this sample. The chain joins TRBV6-6 to TRBJ1-2; D not certain. CDR1 and CDR2 from the germline V gene are MNHNY and SVGAGI (reference sequence). The CDR3 runs 14 residues. With 5 bases removed from V and 4 bases from J, the gap between germline ends came to 14 bases. CDR3 coding DNA: TGTGCCAGCAGTCCAGGTGGCTTGGGCTATGGCTACACCTTC. Translation gives CASSPGGLGYGYTF.

The chain couples TRBV7-2 to TRBJ2-5, with TRBD2 matching over 15 bases. In germline, CDR1 is SGHTA, CDR2 FQGNSA. The CDR3 loop spans 16 amino acids. The trim removed 5 bases at V and 7 bases at J, leaving 8 bases unmatched. The DNA of the CDR3 is TGTGCCAGCAGCGTTGGACTAGCGGGGGGGCGTGGGACCCAGTACTTC. Protein product: CASSVGLAGGRGTQYF. The full variable domain, in which reference TRBV7-2 and TRBJ2-5 provide the parts outside the CDR3, is GAGVSQSPSNKVTEKGKDVELRCDPISGHTALYWYRQSLGQGLEFLIYFQGNSAPDKSGLPSDRFSAERTGGSVSTLTIQRTQQEDSAVYLCASSVGLAGGRGTQYFGPGTRLLVL.

This sequence joins TRBV7-9 and TRBJ2-7, with D perhaps TRBD2 (5 bases). Trimming stripped 2 bases from V and 5 bases from J, with 13 bases between. The CDR3 consists of 14 residues. From germline, CDR1 is SEHNR and CDR2 FQNEAQ (reference sequence). DNA for the CDR3: TGTGCCAGCAGCTTACCGGGAAAGGCCAACGAGCAGTACTTC. Encoded protein: CASSLPGKANEQYF.

This chain uses TRBV4-1 with TRBJ1-3; 7 bases agree with TRBD1. J was trimmed by 0 bases and V by 5 bases; bases with no gene match: 13. From germline, CDR1 is MGHRA and CDR2 YSYEKL. The CDR3 has 18 amino acids. The CDR3 nucleotides are TGCGCCAGCAGCTCGTACAGTACAGGGGACTCCTCTGGAAACACCATATATTTT. This translates into CASSSYSTGDSSGNTIYF.

This chain uses TRBV6-5 with TRBJ2-1; D is unresolved. The CDR3 loop spans 12 amino acids. Germline V gene sequence: CDR1 MNHEY, CDR2 SVGAGI. V was pared by 7 bases and J by 5 bases, with 9 bases between. CDR3 bases: TGTGCCAGCATGGCAGGTGACAATGAGCAGTTCTTC. This sequence encodes CASMAGDNEQFF.

V usage is TRBV14 and J usage is TRBJ2-7; no clear D. The CDR3 has 14 residues. Trimming shortened V by 0 bases and J by 9 bases, and 15 bases separated the two germline ends. Germline loops: CDR1 SGHDN, CDR2 FVKESK. The CDR3 loop is CASSQDWAGSVQYF. The CDR3 DNA reads TGTGCCAGCAGCCAAGATTGGGCAGGATCGGTGCAGTACTTC.

The rearrangement links TRBV29-1 to TRBJ2-3, with 12 bases identical to TRBD2. Trimming cost V 2 bases and J 1 base; bases outside gene matches: 7. The CDR3 runs to 17 residues. In germline, CDR1 is SQVTM, CDR2 ANQGSEA. The CDR3 is CSVERPWTSGGTDTQYF. In DNA form, the CDR3 reads TGCAGCGTTGAAAGACCCTGGACTAGCGGGGGCACAGATACGCAGTATTTT.